The 21 T cell receptor beta chains reported below all come from one sample, sequenced in a study of OX40 agonist ivuxolimab in advanced cancers. TCRdb keeps only in-frame clones here, not all; method: immunoSEQ multiplex PCR. The table shows fewer than 100,000 clones, with around 80% occurring only once. Material: CD4+ or CD8+ T cells sorted from blood, obtained in a trial of the OX40 agonist ivuxolimab. These receptors originate from an adult with an advanced solid tumor such as melanoma, head and neck, liver or kidney cancer.

The genes are TRBV5-4 and TRBJ1-1; tentative D call: TRBD1 (5 bases). Looked up from germline, CDR1 is SGHNT and CDR2 is YYREEE (reference sequence). The CDR3 has 15 amino acids. With 1 base removed from V and 4 bases from J, the gap between germline ends came to 14 bases. The CDR3 protein is CASSLSGSGVTEAFF. CDR3 coding DNA: TGTGCCAGCAGCTTGTCAGGGTCGGGTGTCACTGAAGCTTTCTTT.

The V call is TRBV10-2, the J call TRBJ2-2; D uncertain. Trimming shortened V by 3 bases and J by 2 bases, and 7 bases separated the two germline ends. The CDR3 runs 14 residues. The germline gives CDR1 WSHSY, CDR2 SAAADI. The CDR3, as DNA: TGCGCCAGCAGTGAAACACCTAACACCGGGGAGCTGTTTTTT. Its protein is CASSETPNTGELFF.

V usage is TRBV25-1 and J usage is TRBJ1-5, with D maybe TRBD1 (5 bases). V was cut by 3 bases and J by 2 bases, with 11 bases left in between. The CDR3 length is 15 residues. Germline assignment: CDR1 MGHDK and CDR2 SYGVNS. CDR3: CASSDAGKGNQPQHF. In DNA, the CDR3 is TGTGCCAGCAGTGACGCAGGGAAGGGCAATCAGCCCCAGCATTTT.

The chain couples TRBV27 to TRBJ1-1; D is uncertain. V was trimmed by 3 bases and J by 0 bases, leaving 14 bases between them. In germline, CDR1 is MNHEY, CDR2 SMNVEV (reference sequence). CDR3 size: 16 residues. The CDR3 spells CASSFSSRGVNTEAFF. The CDR3 region has the DNA TGTGCCAGCAGTTTCTCGAGTCGCGGGGTGAACACTGAAGCTTTCTTT.

The chain joins TRBV10-3 to TRBJ2-2; possibly TRBD2 for D (6 bases). Trimming stripped 3 bases from V and 7 bases from J, with 18 bases between. Looked up from germline, CDR1 is ENHRY and CDR2 is SYGVKD. The CDR3 runs 16 residues. The CDR3: CAISDPSGRVGGELFF. The CDR3 DNA follows: TGTGCCATCAGTGATCCCAGCGGGCGGGTTGGCGGGGAGCTGTTTTTT.

The rearrangement joins TRBV28 to TRBJ1-2; a weak D match, TRBD1 (6 bases). Germline CDR1 reads MDHEN; CDR2 reads SYDVKM. V was trimmed by 4 bases and J by 0 bases, leaving 18 bases between them. The CDR3 covers 17 residues. Here the CDR3 reads CASSSTGYRVANYGYTF. CDR3 in DNA: TGTGCCAGCAGTTCCACTGGGTACAGGGTTGCTAACTATGGCTACACCTTC.

V is TRBV5-1 and J is TRBJ1-3; 8 bases line up with TRBD1. Germline V gives CDR1 SGHRS, CDR2 YFSETQ. The CDR3 spans 15 residues. With 4 bases clipped from V and 5 bases from J, the junction kept 8 bases outside the gene matches. In nucleotides, the CDR3 is TGCGCCAGCAGCCCTACAGGGGGAAGAAGAAACACCATATATTTT. Protein product: CASSPTGGRRNTIYF.

V and J are TRBV7-9 and TRBJ1-4; D is unclear. Looked up from germline, CDR1 is SEHNR and CDR2 is FQNEAQ (reference sequence). V was cut by 1 base and J by 3 bases, with 9 bases left in between. The CDR3 runs to 15 residues. DNA for the CDR3: TGTGCCAGCAGCTTAGAACCAGCCTCTAATGAAAAACTGTTTTTT. It is translated as CASSLEPASNEKLFF.

The chain links TRBV2 to TRBJ2-7, with D perhaps TRBD2 (5 bases). Between the trimmed V and J ends, which lost 4 bases and 7 bases, there was a span of 11 bases. The CDR3 is 12 residues long. In germline, CDR1 is SNHLY, CDR2 FYNNEI. CDR3 bases: TGTGCCAGCAGTGCCCGTTGGGAGGAGCAGTACTTC. Amino acids: CASSARWEEQYF.

J is TRBJ2-7 and V is TRBV5-1; TRBD1 might be the D (5 bases). Germline CDR1 and CDR2: SGHRS and YFSETQ. V lost 0 bases and J 2 bases, leaving 12 bases between the germline ends. This CDR3 contains 15 residues. The CDR3 DNA follows: TGCGCCAGCAGCTTGGACGGCAGGGCGACCTACGAGCAGTACTTC. Protein: CASSLDGRATYEQYF. The entire variable domain, with the rest obtained from reference TRBV5-1 and TRBJ2-7, is as follows: KAGVTQTPRYLIKTRGQQVTLSCSPISGHRSVSWYQQTPGQGLQFLFEYFSETQRNKGNFPGRFSGRQFSNSRSEMNVSTLELGDSALYLCASSLDGRATYEQYFGPGTRLTVT.

This chain links TRBV7-9 with TRBJ2-1; D perhaps matches TRBD2 (6 bases). Germline loops: CDR1 SEHNR, CDR2 FQNEAQ (reference sequence). Trimming stripped 4 bases from V and 8 bases from J, with 21 bases between. This CDR3 comprises 16 residues. In nucleotides, the CDR3 is TGTGCCAGCAGCTCAACTCGGAGGGGCCGGTACGATGAGCAGTTCTTC. Its protein is CASSSTRRGRYDEQFF. Full variable domain (outside the CDR3, taken from reference TRBV7-9 and TRBJ2-1): DTGVSQNPRHKITKRGQNVTFRCDPISEHNRLYWYRQTLGQGPEFLTYFQNEAQLEKSRLLSDRFSAERPKGSFSTLEIQRTEQGDSAMYLCASSSTRRGRYDEQFFGPGTRLTVL.

The gene calls are TRBV5-1 and TRBJ2-3; TRBD2 agrees at 7 bases. The CDR3 length is 15 residues. Per germline, CDR1 SGHRS and CDR2 YFSETQ. V dropped 5 bases and J dropped 1; count of bases not matched to a gene: 7. The CDR3 DNA is TGCGCCAGCAGTTATAGCGGGTTTGGCACAGATACGCAGTATTTT. Its translation is CASSYSGFGTDTQYF.

CDR3 loop: CASGLLGDTQYF. The DNA of the CDR3 is TGTGCTAGTGGTTTGTTAGGAGATACGCAGTATTTT. The rearrangement joins TRBV12-5 to TRBJ2-3; D gene ambiguous. Trimming pared 2 bases from V and 5 bases from J, leaving 5 bases between. Germline CDR1 LGHNT, CDR2 FRNRAP. This CDR3 contains 12 residues. Using reference TRBV12-5 and TRBJ2-3 for the parts outside the CDR3, the full variable domain is DARVTQTPRHKVTEMGQEVTMRCQPILGHNTVFWYRQTMMQGLELLAYFRNRAPLDDSGMPKDRFSAEMPDATLATLKIQPSEPRDSAVYFCASGLLGDTQYFGPGTRLTVL.

This clone was found a few times. The CDR3 DNA reads TGCGCCAGCAGCTTCTCGATGAACACTGAAGCTTTCTTT. Its translation is CASSFSMNTEAFF. The chain uses TRBV5-1 and TRBJ1-1; D gene uncertain. The ends were cut back, 2 bases at V and 0 bases at J, with 5 bases in the middle. This CDR3 region has 13 residues. CDR1 SGHRS and CDR2 YFSETQ come from the germline V gene. Complete variable domain (other parts from reference TRBV5-1 and TRBJ1-1): KAGVTQTPRYLIKTRGQQVTLSCSPISGHRSVSWYQQTPGQGLQFLFEYFSETQRNKGNFPGRFSGRQFSNSRSEMNVSTLELGDSALYLCASSFSMNTEAFFGQGTRLTVV.

This clone came up once. This chain joins TRBV6-5 and TRBJ2-7; D perhaps matches TRBD1 (5 bases). The CDR3 sequence is 14 residues long. Germline V gene lookup returns CDR1 MNHEY and CDR2 SVGAGI. With 6 bases removed from V and 0 bases from J, the gap between germline ends came to 12 bases. CDR3 nucleotides: TGTGCCAGCAGGCAGGGATGGAGCTCCTACGAGCAGTACTTC. The encoded protein is CASRQGWSSYEQYF.

V gene TRBV6-5 combines with J gene TRBJ2-7; D tentatively fits TRBD1 or TRBD2 (5 bases each). The length of the CDR3 is 14 residues. Trimming removed 2 bases at V and 7 bases at J, with 15 bases between. From germline, CDR1 is MNHEY and CDR2 SVGAGI. The CDR3 sequence is CASSYRGTAREQYF. The CDR3 DNA reads as TGTGCCAGCAGTTACAGAGGGACCGCCAGGGAGCAGTACTTC.

The sample holds a few counts of this clone. The CDR3 DNA follows: TGCAGCGCTCGGCCCGGGACAGGGGGCCATGGCTACACCTTC. It is translated as CSARPGTGGHGYTF. The chain couples TRBV29-1 to TRBJ1-2; TRBD1 matches at 12 bases. The CDR3 totals 14 residues. The junction had 9 bases not matched to a gene; V was cut back by 7 bases and J by 6 bases. Germline loops: CDR1 SQVTM, CDR2 ANQGSEA.

This clone was counted a few times. This chain connects TRBV15 to TRBJ1-1; D is uncertain. Deletions cut 5 bases from V and 2 bases from J, with 12 bases between. The germline V gene has CDR1 LNHNV and CDR2 YYDKDF (reference sequence). The CDR3 loop spans 14 amino acids. CDR3 residues: CATSPPLGNTEAFF. Written as DNA, the CDR3 is TGTGCCACCAGCCCCCCCCTCGGAAACACTGAAGCTTTCTTT.

The chain is built from TRBV27 and TRBJ2-5; perhaps TRBD2 as D (5 bases). The V end lost 6 bases, the J end lost 1 base, and 12 bases lay between the germline ends. The CDR3 loop spans 14 amino acids. The germline CDR1 and CDR2 sequences are MNHEY and SMNVEV (reference sequence). The CDR3 protein is CASSHGLLQETQYF. The CDR3 bases are TGTGCCAGCAGCCACGGACTGCTCCAAGAGACCCAGTACTTC.

This rearrangement joins TRBV7-2 to TRBJ2-6; D uncertain. The germline CDR1 and CDR2 sequences are SGHTA and FQGNSA. This CDR3 is built from 15 residues. The V end was cut by 6 bases, the J end by 0 bases, with 9 bases between. The CDR3 DNA follows: TGTGCCAGCAGGCCAAGCGCCTCTGGGGCCAACGTCCTGACTTTC. Translation gives CASRPSASGANVLTF.

The V call is TRBV4-1, the J call TRBJ1-2; D is unresolved. This CDR3 has 14 residues. Deletions cut 0 bases from V and 2 bases from J, with 7 bases between. Germline CDR1 reads MGHRA; CDR2 reads YSYEKL. CDR3 sequence (DNA): TGCGCCAGCAGCCAAGAACCAGCCAACTATGGCTACACCTTC. Protein sequence: CASSQEPANYGYTF.